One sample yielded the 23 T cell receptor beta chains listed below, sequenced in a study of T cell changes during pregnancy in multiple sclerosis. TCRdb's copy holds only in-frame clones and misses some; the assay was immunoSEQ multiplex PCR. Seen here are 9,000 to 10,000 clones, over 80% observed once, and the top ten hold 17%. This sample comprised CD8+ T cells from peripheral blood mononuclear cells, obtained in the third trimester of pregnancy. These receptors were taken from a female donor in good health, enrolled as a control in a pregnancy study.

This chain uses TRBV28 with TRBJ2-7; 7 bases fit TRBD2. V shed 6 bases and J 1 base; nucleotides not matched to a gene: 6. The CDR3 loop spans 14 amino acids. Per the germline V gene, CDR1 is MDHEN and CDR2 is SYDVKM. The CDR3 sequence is CASRSREGSYEQYF. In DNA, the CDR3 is TGTGCCAGCAGGTCGAGGGAGGGGTCCTACGAGCAGTACTTC. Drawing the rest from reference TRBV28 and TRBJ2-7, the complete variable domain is DVKVTQSSRYLVKRTGEKVFLECVQDMDHENMFWYRQDPGLGLRLIYFSYDVKMKEKGDIPEGYSVSREKKERFSLILESASTNQTSMYLCASRSREGSYEQYFGPGTRLTVT.

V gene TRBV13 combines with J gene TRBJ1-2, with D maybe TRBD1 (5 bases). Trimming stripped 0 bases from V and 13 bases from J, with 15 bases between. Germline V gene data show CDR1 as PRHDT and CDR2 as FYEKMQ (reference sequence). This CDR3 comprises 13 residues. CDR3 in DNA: TGTGCCAGCAGCTTAGGCTCGCGACAGCCTTGCACCTTC. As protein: CASSLGSRQPCTF.

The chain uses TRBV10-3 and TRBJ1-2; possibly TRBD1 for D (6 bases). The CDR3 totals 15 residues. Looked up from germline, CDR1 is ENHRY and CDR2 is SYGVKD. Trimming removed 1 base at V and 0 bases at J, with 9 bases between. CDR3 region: CAISELDRTNYGYTF. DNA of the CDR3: TGTGCCATCAGTGAGTTGGACAGAACTAACTATGGCTACACCTTC.

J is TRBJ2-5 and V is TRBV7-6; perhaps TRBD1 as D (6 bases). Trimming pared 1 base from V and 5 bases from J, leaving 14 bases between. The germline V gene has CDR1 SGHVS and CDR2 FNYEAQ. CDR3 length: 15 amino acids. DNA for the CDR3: TGTGCCAGCAGCTTAGACCAGGGGATAATGGAGACCCAGTACTTC. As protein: CASSLDQGIMETQYF.

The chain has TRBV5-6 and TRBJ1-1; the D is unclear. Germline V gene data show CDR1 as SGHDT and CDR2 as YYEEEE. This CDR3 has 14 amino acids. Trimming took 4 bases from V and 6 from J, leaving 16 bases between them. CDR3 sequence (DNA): TGTGCCAGCAGCCGCTCCGCGGGCGCCCCTGAAGCTTTCTTT. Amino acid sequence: CASSRSAGAPEAFF. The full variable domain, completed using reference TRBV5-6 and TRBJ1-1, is DAGVTQSPTHLIKTRGQQVTLRCSPKSGHDTVSWYQQALGQGPQFIFQYYEEEERQRGNFPDRFSGHQFPNYSSELNVNALLLGDSALYLCASSRSAGAPEAFFGQGTRLTVV.

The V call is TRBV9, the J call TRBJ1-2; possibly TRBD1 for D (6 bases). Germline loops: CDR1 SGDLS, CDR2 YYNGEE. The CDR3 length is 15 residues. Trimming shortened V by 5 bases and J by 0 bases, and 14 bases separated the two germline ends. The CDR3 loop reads CASSPGHPANYGYTF. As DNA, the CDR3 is TGTGCCAGCAGTCCGGGACACCCAGCTAACTATGGCTACACCTTC.

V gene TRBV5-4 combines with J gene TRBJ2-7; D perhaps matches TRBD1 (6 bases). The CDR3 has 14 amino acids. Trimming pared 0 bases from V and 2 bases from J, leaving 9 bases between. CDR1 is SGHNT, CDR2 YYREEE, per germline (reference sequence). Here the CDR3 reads CASSLAEGAYEQYF. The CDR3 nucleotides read TGTGCCAGCAGCTTGGCCGAGGGGGCCTACGAGCAGTACTTC.

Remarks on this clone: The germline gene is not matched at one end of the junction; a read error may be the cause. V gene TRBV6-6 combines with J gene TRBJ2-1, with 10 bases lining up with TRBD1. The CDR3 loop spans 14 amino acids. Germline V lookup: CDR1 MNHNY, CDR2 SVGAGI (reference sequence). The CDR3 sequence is CASSYSGTGVEEFF. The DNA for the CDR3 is TGTGCCAGCAGCTACTCCGGGACAGGGGTCGAGGAGTTCTTC.

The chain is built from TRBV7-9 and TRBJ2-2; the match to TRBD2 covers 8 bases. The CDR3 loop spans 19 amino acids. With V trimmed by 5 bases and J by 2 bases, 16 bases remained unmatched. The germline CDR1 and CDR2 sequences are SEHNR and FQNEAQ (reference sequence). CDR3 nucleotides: TGTGCCAGCAGCCCCCCGGGATCGCAGCGGGAGATTAACACCGGGGAGCTGTTTTTT. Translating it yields CASSPPGSQREINTGELFF.

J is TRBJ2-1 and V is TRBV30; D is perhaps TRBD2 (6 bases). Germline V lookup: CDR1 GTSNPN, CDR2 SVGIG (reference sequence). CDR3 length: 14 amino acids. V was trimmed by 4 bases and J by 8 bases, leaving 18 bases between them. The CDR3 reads CAWTTYSTGDEQFF. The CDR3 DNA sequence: TGTGCCTGGACCACTTATTCCACGGGAGATGAGCAGTTCTTC.

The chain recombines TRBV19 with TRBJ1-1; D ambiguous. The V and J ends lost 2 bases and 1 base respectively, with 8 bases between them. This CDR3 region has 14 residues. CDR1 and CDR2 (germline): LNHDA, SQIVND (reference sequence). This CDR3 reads CASSILPGNTEAFF. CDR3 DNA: TGTGCCAGTAGTATATTACCCGGGAACACTGAAGCTTTCTTT.

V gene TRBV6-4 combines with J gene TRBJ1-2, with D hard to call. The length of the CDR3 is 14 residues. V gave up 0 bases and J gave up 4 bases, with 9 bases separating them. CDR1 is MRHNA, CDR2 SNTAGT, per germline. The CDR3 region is CASSDSAESYGYTF. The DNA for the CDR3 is TGTGCCAGCAGTGACTCCGCGGAGAGCTATGGCTACACCTTC.

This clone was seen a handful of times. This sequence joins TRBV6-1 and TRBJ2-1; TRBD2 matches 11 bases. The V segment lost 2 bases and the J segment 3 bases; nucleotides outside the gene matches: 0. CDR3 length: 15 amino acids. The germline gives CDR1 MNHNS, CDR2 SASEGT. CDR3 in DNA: TGTGCCAGCAGTGAAACTAGCGGGGGCTACAATGAGCAGTTCTTC. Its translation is CASSETSGGYNEQFF.

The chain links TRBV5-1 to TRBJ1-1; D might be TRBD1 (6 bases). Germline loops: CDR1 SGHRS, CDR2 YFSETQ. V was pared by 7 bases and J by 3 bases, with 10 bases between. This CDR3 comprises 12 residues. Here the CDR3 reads CASLGGDTEAFF. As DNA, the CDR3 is TGCGCCAGCTTAGGGGGAGACACTGAAGCTTTCTTT.

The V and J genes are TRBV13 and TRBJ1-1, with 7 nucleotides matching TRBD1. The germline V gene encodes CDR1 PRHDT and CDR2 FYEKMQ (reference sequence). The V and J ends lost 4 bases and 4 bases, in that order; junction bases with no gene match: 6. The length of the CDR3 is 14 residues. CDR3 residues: CASSSSEGATEAFF. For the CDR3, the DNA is TGTGCCAGCAGCTCGTCCGAGGGGGCCACTGAAGCTTTCTTT. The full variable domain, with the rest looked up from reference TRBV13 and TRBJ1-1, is AAGVIQSPRHLIKEKRETATLKCYPIPRHDTVYWYQQGPGQDPQFLISFYEKMQSDKGSIPDRFSAQQFSDYHSELNMSSLELGDSALYFCASSSSEGATEAFFGQGTRLTVV.

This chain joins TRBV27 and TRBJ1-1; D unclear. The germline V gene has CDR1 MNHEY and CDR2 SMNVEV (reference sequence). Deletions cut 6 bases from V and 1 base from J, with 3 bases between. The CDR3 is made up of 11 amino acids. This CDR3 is CASSRNTEAFF. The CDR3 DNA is TGTGCCAGCAGCCGGAACACTGAAGCTTTCTTT.

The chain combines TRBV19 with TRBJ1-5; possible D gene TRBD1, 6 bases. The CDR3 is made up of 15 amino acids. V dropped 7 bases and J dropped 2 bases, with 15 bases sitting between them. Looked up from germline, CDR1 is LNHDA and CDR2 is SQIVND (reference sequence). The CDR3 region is CASINGQRRNQPQHF. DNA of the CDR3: TGTGCCAGTATTAATGGACAGCGTCGCAATCAGCCCCAGCATTTT.

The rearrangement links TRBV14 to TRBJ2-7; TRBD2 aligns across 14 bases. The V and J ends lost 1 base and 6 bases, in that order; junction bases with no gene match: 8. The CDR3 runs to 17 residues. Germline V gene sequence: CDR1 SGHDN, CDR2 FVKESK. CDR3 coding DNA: TGTGCCAGCAGCCAAGTCCGAGGACTAGCGGGAGGAGGCGAGCAGTACTTC. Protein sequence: CASSQVRGLAGGGEQYF.

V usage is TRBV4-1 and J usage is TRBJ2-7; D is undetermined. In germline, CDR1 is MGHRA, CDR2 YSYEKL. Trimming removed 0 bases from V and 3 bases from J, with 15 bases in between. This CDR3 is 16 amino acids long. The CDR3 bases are TGCGCCAGCAGCCAAGAGCAACAGCCGACGAGCTACGAGCAGTACTTC. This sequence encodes CASSQEQQPTSYEQYF.

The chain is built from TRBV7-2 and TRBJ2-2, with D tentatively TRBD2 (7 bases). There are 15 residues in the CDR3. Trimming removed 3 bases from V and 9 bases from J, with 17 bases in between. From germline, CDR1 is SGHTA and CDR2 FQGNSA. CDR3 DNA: TGTGCCAGCAGCTTGGTCCCGGGGGGCCAGTGGGAGCTGTTTTTT. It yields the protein CASSLVPGGQWELFF.

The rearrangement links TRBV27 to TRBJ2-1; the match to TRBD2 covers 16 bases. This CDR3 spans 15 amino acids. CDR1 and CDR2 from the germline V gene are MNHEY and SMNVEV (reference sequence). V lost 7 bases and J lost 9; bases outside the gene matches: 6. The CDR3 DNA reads TGTGCCAGCACTCTTGGGACTAGCGGGAGGGGTGAGCAGTTCTTC. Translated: CASTLGTSGRGEQFF.

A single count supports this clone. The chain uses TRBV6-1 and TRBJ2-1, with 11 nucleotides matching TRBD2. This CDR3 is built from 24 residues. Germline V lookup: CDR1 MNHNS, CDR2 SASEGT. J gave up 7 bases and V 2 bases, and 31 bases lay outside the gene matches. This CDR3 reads CASSESSGLAGRTSGRPATNEQFF. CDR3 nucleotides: TGTGCCAGCAGTGAAAGTTCCGGACTAGCGGGCAGGACTAGCGGGCGCCCAGCAACTAATGAGCAGTTCTTC.

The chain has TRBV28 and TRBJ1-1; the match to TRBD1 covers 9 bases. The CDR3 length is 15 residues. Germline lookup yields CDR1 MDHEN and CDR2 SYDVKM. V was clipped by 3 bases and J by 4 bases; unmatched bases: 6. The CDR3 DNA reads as TGTGCCAGCAGTTTCTCAACAGGGGGCCGCACTGAAGCTTTCTTT. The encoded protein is CASSFSTGGRTEAFF.